This T cell receptor beta chain was captured in a study of beta chain features in type 1 diabetes. Reverse transcribing all isolated RNA meant expressed TCRB transcripts were sequenced. The table came from immunoSEQ multiplex PCR; TCRdb's copy has only in-frame clones and leaves some out. The sample shows roughly 450,000 clones, more than 9.5% of them seen only once. Material for sequencing was naive CD4+ T cells from blood. The clonotype comes from a woman under 30 in good health.

CDR3 amino acids: CASSPRIAGGQDTQYF. As DNA, the CDR3 is TGCGCCAGCAGCCCCCGAATAGCGGGGGGCCAAGATACGCAGTATTTT. The chain joins TRBV5-1 to TRBJ2-3; 10 nucleotides match TRBD2. The CDR3 consists of 16 residues. Germline CDR1 is SGHRS and CDR2 is YFSETQ. Trimming cost V 4 bases and J 5 bases; bases outside gene matches: 10.